This entry describes one T cell receptor beta chain. It was with random hexamers that 0.5 to 1 ug RNA was reverse transcribed. The TCR beta CDR3 was amplified by immunoSEQ multiplex PCR across 54 Vbeta, 13 Jbeta. Each CDR3 protein is one row after TCRdb ran MiXCR on the immunoSEQ multiplex PCR reads. The sample has almost 450,000 distinct CDR3 sequences; around 85% are singletons. This record comes from a study of CD8 T cells in Susac syndrome. From blood CD8+ and CD4+ T cells, TCR beta sequences were generated. Those who served as multiple sclerosis controls were treatment-naive patients with stable or active relapsing-remitting disease. Negative isolation yielded CD4+ and CD8+ T cells, and FACS enriched TEMRA cells. This CDR3 comprises 14 residues. The germline CDR1 and CDR2 sequences are LNHDA and SQIVND (reference sequence). J was trimmed by 2 bases and V by 5 bases; bases with no gene match: 6.

The origin of this receptor is a human donor with multiple sclerosis. This rearrangement joins TRBV19 to TRBJ2-7; 7 nucleotides line up with TRBD2. The sample was CD8+ T cells from PBMCs. The CDR3 DNA follows: TGTGCCAGTAGTCCCGGGGGGAGCCCCTACGAGCAGTACTTC. Translating gives CASSPGGSPYEQYF.